This passage covers 21 T cell receptor beta chains from one sample sequenced in a study of PD-1 blockade in classical Hodgkin lymphoma (dated by TCRdb to the early 2020s). Library construction relied on the immunoSEQ multiplex PCR assay. TCRdb took over this immuneACCESS table, retaining in-frame rearrangements with V and J assigned. Such tables are incomplete; in checked studies, under half of the missing clones stem from an unresolved V gene, and the remainder is unexplained. Across this sample there are about 13,000 clones, with roughly 80% seen only once. Of the sample, 20% to 30% falls within the top ten clones. This sample's time point label indicates: cycle 1 day 1 (C1D1), immediately before nivolumab initiation. Relapse after autologous stem cell transplantation had occurred in all trial patients, and cohorts A, B and C were distinguished by prior brentuximab vedotin exposure. The sample consisted of peripheral blood mononuclear cells (PBMCs), taken at baseline. These receptors all stem from a human donor with classical Hodgkin lymphoma.

This sequence joins TRBV19 and TRBJ1-4; D is undetermined. CDR1 is LNHDA and CDR2 is SQIVND in the germline V gene (reference sequence). Between the trimmed V and J ends, which lost 5 bases and 7 bases, there was a span of 17 bases. This CDR3 has 15 residues. The CDR3 protein is CASSYSPIEGEKLFF. In DNA, the CDR3 is TGTGCCAGTAGTTATAGCCCTATTGAGGGTGAAAAACTGTTTTTT.

The chain employs TRBV18 and TRBJ2-7; 8 positions agree with TRBD2. Germline V gene data show CDR1 as KGHSH and CDR2 as LQKENI. The J segment lost 3 bases and the V segment lost 8 bases, leaving 9 bases of the junction unmatched. This CDR3 has 14 amino acids. DNA of the CDR3: TGTGCCAGCGGGCTCAGCGGGGGCATCTACGAGCAGTACTTC. Its protein is CASGLSGGIYEQYF. The complete variable domain, with remaining parts taken from reference TRBV18 and TRBJ2-7, reads NAGVMQNPRHLVRRRGQEARLRCSPMKGHSHVYWYRQLPEEGLKFMVYLQKENIIDESGMPKERFSAEFPKEGPSILRIQQVVRGDSAAYFCASGLSGGIYEQYFGPGTRLTVT.

This chain joins TRBV6-1 and TRBJ2-1; TRBD2 matches 7 bases. This CDR3 is 16 amino acids long. The junction had 9 bases not matched to a gene; V was cut back by 2 bases and J by 5 bases. From germline, CDR1 is MNHNS and CDR2 SASEGT. The CDR3 loop reads CASSEWREPAHNEQFF. DNA of the CDR3: TGTGCCAGCAGTGAATGGCGGGAGCCTGCCCACAATGAGCAGTTCTTC.

V is TRBV10-3 and J is TRBJ2-3; D is ambiguous. This CDR3 contains 14 residues. Germline lookup yields CDR1 ENHRY and CDR2 SYGVKD. V was trimmed by 3 bases and J by 0 bases, leaving 7 bases between them. The CDR3 DNA reads TGTGCCATCAGTGAAAGTACTAGCACAGATACGCAGTATTTT. Amino acid sequence: CAISESTSTDTQYF.

The J gene is TRBJ2-7, the V gene TRBV7-2; TRBD1 matches 8 bases. The V gene's germline CDR1 is SGHTA and CDR2 FQGNSA. With 5 bases clipped from V and 4 bases from J, the junction kept 10 bases outside the gene matches. CDR3 length equals 15 residues. The CDR3, as DNA: TGTGCCAGCAGCCCCAACCTAGGGGACAGGTACGAGCAGTACTTC. Translation gives CASSPNLGDRYEQYF. The whole variable domain, remainder taken from reference TRBV7-2 and TRBJ2-7, is GAGVSQSPSNKVTEKGKDVELRCDPISGHTALYWYRQSLGQGLEFLIYFQGNSAPDKSGLPSDRFSAERTGGSVSTLTIQRTQQEDSAVYLCASSPNLGDRYEQYFGPGTRLTVT.

V and J are TRBV5-5 and TRBJ2-5; 7 bases map to TRBD2. The V and J ends lost 4 bases and 1 base, in that order; junction bases with no gene match: 4. The CDR3 length is 14 residues. Germline assignment: CDR1 SGHKS and CDR2 YYEKEE (reference sequence). This chain's CDR3 is CASSPRTSQETQYF. CDR3 nucleotides: TGTGCCAGCAGCCCGAGGACTAGCCAAGAGACCCAGTACTTC.

The CDR3: CASTRRGGPGELFF. The CDR3 DNA reads TGTGCCAGCACTAGGAGAGGGGGGCCCGGGGAGCTGTTTTTT. The chain combines TRBV2 with TRBJ2-2, with D perhaps TRBD1 or TRBD2 (6 bases each). This CDR3 contains 14 residues. V dropped 7 bases and J dropped 6 bases, with 15 bases sitting between them. Per germline, CDR1 SNHLY and CDR2 FYNNEI. The whole variable domain, remainder taken from reference TRBV2 and TRBJ2-2, is EPEVTQTPSHQVTQMGQEVILRCVPISNHLYFYWYRQILGQKVEFLVSFYNNEISEKSEIFDDQFSVERPDGSNFTLKIRSTKLEDSAMYFCASTRRGGPGELFFGEGSRLTVL.

The rearrangement joins TRBV7-8 to TRBJ2-3, with a tentative D call TRBD1 (6 bases). The CDR3 is 16 residues long. Germline lookup yields CDR1 SGHVS and CDR2 FQNEAQ. V gave up 7 bases and J gave up 1 base, with 18 bases separating them. CDR3 amino acids: CASTFPSGAGTDTQYF. CDR3 coding DNA: TGTGCCAGCACCTTTCCATCAGGGGCGGGCACAGATACGCAGTATTTT. The variable domain in full, completed from reference TRBV7-8 and TRBJ2-3, reads GAGVSQSPRYKVAKRGQDVALRCDPISGHVSLFWYQQALGQGPEFLTYFQNEAQLDKSGLPSDRFFAERPEGSVSTLKIQRTQQEDSAVYLCASTFPSGAGTDTQYFGPGTRLTVL.

The rearrangement links TRBV7-9 to TRBJ2-1; D is possibly TRBD1 or TRBD2 (5 bases each). The germline CDR1 and CDR2 sequences are SEHNR and FQNEAQ (reference sequence). The CDR3 sequence is 14 residues long. Trimming stripped 5 bases from V and 2 bases from J, with 10 bases between. The CDR3 is CASSISGPYNEQFF. CDR3 coding DNA: TGTGCCAGCAGCATCTCGGGACCCTACAATGAGCAGTTCTTC.

The chain carries TRBV9 and TRBJ1-2, with 11 positions matching TRBD1. V lost 6 bases, J lost 7 bases, and 14 bases stayed unmatched. The length of the CDR3 is 16 residues. The germline CDR1 and CDR2 sequences are SGDLS and YYNGEE. CDR3 residues: CASTKEGQGARTGYTF. The CDR3 DNA sequence: TGTGCCAGCACAAAAGAAGGACAGGGGGCGCGGACTGGCTACACCTTC.

The chain has TRBV5-1 and TRBJ2-1; 8 bases map to TRBD1. Unmatched junction bases numbered 5, after V lost 4 bases and J lost 2 bases. There are 15 residues in the CDR3. The V gene's germline CDR1 is SGHRS and CDR2 YFSETQ. CDR3 amino acids: CASSPQGAAYNEQFF. CDR3 coding DNA: TGCGCCAGCAGCCCGCAGGGGGCTGCCTACAATGAGCAGTTCTTC.

The V gene is TRBV9, the J gene TRBJ2-3; D might be TRBD2 (5 bases). Between the trimmed V and J ends, which lost 0 bases and 6 bases, there was a span of 14 bases. The CDR3 covers 15 residues. Looked up from germline, CDR1 is SGDLS and CDR2 is YYNGEE. The CDR3 protein is CASSVGLANTDTQYF. The DNA for the CDR3 is TGTGCCAGCAGCGTAGGGTTAGCGAACACGGATACGCAGTATTTT.

V usage is TRBV14 and J usage is TRBJ2-1; D gene uncertain. This CDR3 has 15 amino acids. Trimming pared 2 bases from V and 6 bases from J, leaving 14 bases between. Germline V gene data show CDR1 as SGHDN and CDR2 as FVKESK. The CDR3 reads CASSQRRSTVNEQFF. The CDR3 DNA reads as TGTGCCAGCAGCCAACGAAGGTCAACCGTCAATGAGCAGTTCTTC. Full variable domain (remainder filled in from reference TRBV14 and TRBJ2-1): EAGVTQFPSHSVIEKGQTVTLRCDPISGHDNLYWYRRVMGKEIKFLLHFVKESKQDESGMPNNRFLAERTGGTYSTLKVQPAELEDSGVYFCASSQRRSTVNEQFFGPGTRLTVL.

The rearrangement joins TRBV28 to TRBJ2-6; D is uncertain. V was cut by 10 bases and J by 0 bases, with 7 bases left in between. The germline CDR1 and CDR2 sequences are MDHEN and SYDVKM. The CDR3 covers 13 residues. The CDR3 DNA reads TGTGCCACCAAAGACTCTGGGGCCAACGTCCTGACTTTC. Its protein is CATKDSGANVLTF.

The chain employs TRBV18 and TRBJ2-5; D not resolved. Germline V gene data show CDR1 as KGHSH and CDR2 as LQKENI. The CDR3 length is 13 residues. V was shortened by 2 bases and J by 1 base, with 5 bases between the two germline ends. The CDR3 DNA is TGTGCCAGCTCACCAAACACCCAAGAGACCCAGTACTTC. Translation: CASSPNTQETQYF.

The genes are TRBV7-9 and TRBJ2-4; D might be TRBD2 (6 bases). Trimming removed 0 bases at V and 0 bases at J, with 9 bases between. The length of the CDR3 is 16 residues. The germline gives CDR1 SEHNR, CDR2 FQNEAQ (reference sequence). CDR3 sequence (DNA): TGTGCCAGCAGCTTAGCGGGAGGAGTAGCCAAAAACATTCAGTACTTC. It is translated as CASSLAGGVAKNIQYF.

The chain links TRBV10-1 to TRBJ2-1, with TRBD2 matching over 8 bases. CDR1 and CDR2 (germline): WNHNN, SYGVQD (reference sequence). CDR3 length equals 14 residues. After removal of 5 bases from V and 7 bases from J, the junction contained 7 bases not matched to a gene. In nucleotides, the CDR3 is TGCGCCAGCAGTAGGAGCGGGAGTTCGAATGAGCAGTTCTTC. The encoded protein is CASSRSGSSNEQFF.

The chain is built from TRBV6-5 and TRBJ2-7; D unresolved. The length of the CDR3 is 13 residues. Trimming removed 0 bases at V and 5 bases at J, with 8 bases between. The germline V gene has CDR1 MNHEY and CDR2 SVGAGI. CDR3 coding DNA: TGTGCCAGCAGTTACTCGATTAGGCACGAGCAGTACTTC. Protein: CASSYSIRHEQYF.

By sample share, this clone is large. The chain carries TRBV7-9 and TRBJ2-3; D call uncertain. V lost 3 bases and J 0 bases, leaving 7 bases between the germline ends. The CDR3 loop spans 14 amino acids. The germline gives CDR1 SEHNR, CDR2 FQNEAQ (reference sequence). The CDR3 reads CASSLAPSTDTQYF. CDR3 nucleotides: TGTGCCAGCAGCTTGGCGCCTAGCACAGATACGCAGTATTTT.

The chain combines TRBV2 with TRBJ2-7, with no clear D. Germline V lookup: CDR1 SNHLY, CDR2 FYNNEI. The CDR3 is 14 amino acids. Trimming took 7 bases from V and 2 from J, leaving 15 bases between them. This CDR3 reads CASTSLGATYEQYF. CDR3 DNA sequence: TGTGCCAGCACATCACTTGGTGCCACCTACGAGCAGTACTTC.

V is TRBV11-2 and J is TRBJ2-1; D may be TRBD2 (6 bases). Per germline, CDR1 SGHAT and CDR2 FQNNGV. The CDR3 runs 14 residues. The V end was cut by 1 base, the J end by 4 bases, with 8 bases between. The CDR3 DNA reads as TGTGCCAGCAGCTTAGCGGGAGCTTACAATGAGCAGTTCTTC. Translation: CASSLAGAYNEQFF.